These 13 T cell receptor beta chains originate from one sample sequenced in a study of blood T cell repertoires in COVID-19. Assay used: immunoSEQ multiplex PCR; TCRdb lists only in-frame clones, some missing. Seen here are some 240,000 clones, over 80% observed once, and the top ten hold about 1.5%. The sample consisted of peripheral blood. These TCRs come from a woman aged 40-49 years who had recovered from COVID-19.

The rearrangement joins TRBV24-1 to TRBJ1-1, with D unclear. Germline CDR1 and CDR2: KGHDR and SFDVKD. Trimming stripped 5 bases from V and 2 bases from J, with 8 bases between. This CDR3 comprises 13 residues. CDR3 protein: CATSGAINTEAFF. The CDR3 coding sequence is TGTGCCACCAGTGGAGCGATAAACACTGAAGCTTTCTTT.

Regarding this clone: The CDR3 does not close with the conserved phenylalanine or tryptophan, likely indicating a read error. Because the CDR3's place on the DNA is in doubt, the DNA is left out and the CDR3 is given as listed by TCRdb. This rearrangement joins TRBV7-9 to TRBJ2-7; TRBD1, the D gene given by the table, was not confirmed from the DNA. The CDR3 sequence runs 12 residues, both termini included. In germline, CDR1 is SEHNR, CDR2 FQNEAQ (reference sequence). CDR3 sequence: CASSSATGPLDS.

The CDR3 here is CASSFSTSGGAKTDTQYF. The CDR3 nucleotides read TGCGCCAGCAGCTTCTCTACTAGCGGGGGGGCAAAAACAGATACGCAGTATTTT. V gene TRBV5-1 combines with J gene TRBJ2-3; TRBD2 aligns across 13 bases. The CDR3 has 18 amino acids. V gave up 2 bases and J gave up 3 bases; unmatched junction bases: 9. CDR1 is SGHRS, CDR2 YFSETQ, per germline.

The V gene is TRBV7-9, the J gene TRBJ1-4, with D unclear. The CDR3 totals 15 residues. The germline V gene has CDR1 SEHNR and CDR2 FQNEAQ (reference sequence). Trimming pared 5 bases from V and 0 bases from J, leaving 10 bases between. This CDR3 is CASSPGIATNEKLFF. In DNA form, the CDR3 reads TGTGCCAGCAGCCCCGGGATAGCAACTAATGAAAAACTGTTTTTT.

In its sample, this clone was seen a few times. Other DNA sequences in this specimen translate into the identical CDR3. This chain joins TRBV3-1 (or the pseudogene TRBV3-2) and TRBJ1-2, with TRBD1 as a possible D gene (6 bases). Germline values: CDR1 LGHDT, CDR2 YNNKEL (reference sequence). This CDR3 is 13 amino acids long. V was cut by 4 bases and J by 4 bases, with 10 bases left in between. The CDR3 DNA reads TGTGCCAGCAGCCCTACAGGGATCTATGGCTACACCTTC. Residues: CASSPTGIYGYTF.

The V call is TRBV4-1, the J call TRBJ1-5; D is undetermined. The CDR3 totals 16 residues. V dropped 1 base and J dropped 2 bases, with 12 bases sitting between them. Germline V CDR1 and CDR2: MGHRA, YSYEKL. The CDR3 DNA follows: TGCGCCAGCAGCCAAGTAATTGCGCCTGGCAATCAGCCCCAGCATTTT. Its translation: CASSQVIAPGNQPQHF.

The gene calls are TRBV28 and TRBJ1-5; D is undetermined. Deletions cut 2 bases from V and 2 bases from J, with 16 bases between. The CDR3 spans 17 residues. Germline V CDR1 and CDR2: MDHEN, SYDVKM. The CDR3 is CASSLKFLRVGNQPQHF. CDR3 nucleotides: TGTGCCAGCAGTTTAAAGTTCCTCCGGGTCGGCAATCAGCCCCAGCATTTT.

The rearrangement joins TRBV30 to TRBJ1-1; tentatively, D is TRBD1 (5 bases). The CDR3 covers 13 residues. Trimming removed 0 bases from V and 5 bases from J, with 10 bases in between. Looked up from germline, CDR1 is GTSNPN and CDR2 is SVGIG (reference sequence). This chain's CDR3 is CAWSVPGDTEAFF. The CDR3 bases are TGTGCCTGGAGTGTGCCGGGGGATACTGAAGCTTTCTTT.

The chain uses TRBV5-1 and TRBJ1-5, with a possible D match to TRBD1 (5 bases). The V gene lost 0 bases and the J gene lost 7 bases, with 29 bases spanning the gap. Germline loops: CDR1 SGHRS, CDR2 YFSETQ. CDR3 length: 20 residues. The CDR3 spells CASSLGTGEVGQGARQPQHF. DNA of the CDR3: TGCGCCAGCAGCTTGGGAACTGGGGAGGTCGGGCAGGGCGCACGCCAGCCCCAGCATTTT.

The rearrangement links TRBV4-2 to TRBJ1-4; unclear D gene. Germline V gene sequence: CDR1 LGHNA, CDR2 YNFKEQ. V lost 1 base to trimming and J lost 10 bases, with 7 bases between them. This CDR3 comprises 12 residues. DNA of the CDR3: TGTGCCAGCAGCCAAGGTAGTGGAAAACTGTTTTTT. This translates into CASSQGSGKLFF.

The CDR3 region has the DNA TGTGCCAGCTATCCGCTGAGATCCGGGACCTACAATGAGCAGTTCTTC. Its translation is CASYPLRSGTYNEQFF. The genes are TRBV27 and TRBJ2-1; the D gene is possibly TRBD2 (5 bases). There are 16 residues in the CDR3. V gave up 8 bases and J gave up 2 bases, with 19 bases separating them. From germline, CDR1 is MNHEY and CDR2 SMNVEV (reference sequence).

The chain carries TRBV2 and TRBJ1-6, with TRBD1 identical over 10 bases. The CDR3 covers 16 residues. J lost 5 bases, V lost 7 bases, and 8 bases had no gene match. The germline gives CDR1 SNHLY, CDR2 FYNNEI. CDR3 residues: CASILDRGRNNSPLHF. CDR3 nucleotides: TGTGCCAGCATCCTAGACAGGGGGCGGAATAATTCACCCCTCCACTTT. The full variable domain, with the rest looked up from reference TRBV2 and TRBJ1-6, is EPEVTQTPSHQVTQMGQEVILRCVPISNHLYFYWYRQILGQKVEFLVSFYNNEISEKSEIFDDQFSVERPDGSNFTLKIRSTKLEDSAMYFCASILDRGRNNSPLHFGNGTRLTVT.

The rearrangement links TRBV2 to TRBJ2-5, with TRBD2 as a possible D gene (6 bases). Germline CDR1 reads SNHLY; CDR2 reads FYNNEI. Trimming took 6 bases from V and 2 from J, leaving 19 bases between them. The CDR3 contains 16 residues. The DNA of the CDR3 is TGTGCCAGCAGGCGCACGGGGACTGCTGATCAAGAGACCCAGTACTTC. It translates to CASRRTGTADQETQYF.